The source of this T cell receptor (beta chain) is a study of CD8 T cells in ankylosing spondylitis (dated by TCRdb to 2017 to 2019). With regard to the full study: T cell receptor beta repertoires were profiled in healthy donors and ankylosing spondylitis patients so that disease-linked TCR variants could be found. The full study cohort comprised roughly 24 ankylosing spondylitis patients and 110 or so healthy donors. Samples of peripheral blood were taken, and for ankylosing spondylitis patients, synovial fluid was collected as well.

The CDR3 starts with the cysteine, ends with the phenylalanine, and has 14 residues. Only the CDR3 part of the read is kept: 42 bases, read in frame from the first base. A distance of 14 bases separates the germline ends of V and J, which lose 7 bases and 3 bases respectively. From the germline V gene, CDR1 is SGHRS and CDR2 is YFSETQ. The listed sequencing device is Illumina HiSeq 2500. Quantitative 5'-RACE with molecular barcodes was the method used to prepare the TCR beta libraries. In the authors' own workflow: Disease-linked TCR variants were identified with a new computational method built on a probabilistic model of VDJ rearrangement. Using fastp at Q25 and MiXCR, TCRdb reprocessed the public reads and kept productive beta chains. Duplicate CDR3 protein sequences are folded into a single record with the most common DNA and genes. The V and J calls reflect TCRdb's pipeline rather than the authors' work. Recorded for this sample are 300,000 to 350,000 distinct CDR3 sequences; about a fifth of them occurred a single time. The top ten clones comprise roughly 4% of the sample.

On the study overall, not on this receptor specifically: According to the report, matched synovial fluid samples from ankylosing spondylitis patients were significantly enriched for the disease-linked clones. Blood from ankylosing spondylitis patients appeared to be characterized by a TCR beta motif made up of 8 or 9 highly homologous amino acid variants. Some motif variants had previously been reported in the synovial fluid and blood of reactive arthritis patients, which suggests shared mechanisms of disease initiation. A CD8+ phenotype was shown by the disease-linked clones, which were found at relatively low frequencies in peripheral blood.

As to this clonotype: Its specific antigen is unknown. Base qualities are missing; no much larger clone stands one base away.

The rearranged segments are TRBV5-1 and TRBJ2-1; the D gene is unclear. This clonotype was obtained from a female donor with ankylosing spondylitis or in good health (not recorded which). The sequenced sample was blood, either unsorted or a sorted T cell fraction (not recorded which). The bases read TGCGCCAGCGGCCGTGGTAACCTCTACAATGAGCAGTTCTTC. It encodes CASGRGNLYNEQFF.